A selection of T cell receptor beta chains follows, all from one sample in a study of human T cells and chemical hapten exposure. Using its own MiXCR run on the RACE reads, TCRdb lists one record per CDR3 protein. This table holds roughly 200,000 distinct CDR3 sequences, around a quarter found once. The material was whole blood, obtained in connection with sensitization to the hapten diphenylcyclopropenone (DPC). All receptors come from a woman aged 35 to 49 with alopecia areata. Some clones in this sample may be carry-over from other donors' samples. Each CDR3 is given with its conserved first and last residue. A D gene is named only where the DNA matches it firmly. Some rows have no size entry. The others give once, few or many, or a class for an expanded clone.

>.|.|TRBJ1-1|TRBV5-1
TGCGCCAGCAGCTTGACGGGGGCGCGACCCCCAGCTTTCTTT
CASSLTGARPPAFF
>TRBD2|.|TRBJ2-7|TRBV28
TGTGCCAGCAGTTCATTGCCCGGGACTAGCGGGAGGATTGGCGAGCAGTACTTC
CASSSLPGTSGRIGEQYF
>TRBD2|.|TRBJ2-1|TRBV6-5
TGTGCCAGCAGTCCTGGGACTAGCGGGATCTCCTCCTACAATGAGCAGTTCTTC
CASSPGTSGISSYNEQFF
>TRBD1|.|TRBJ1-1|TRBV29-1
TGCAGCGTTGCCGGGACAGGGGGCGCCCCGAACACTGAAGCTTTCTTT
CSVAGTGGAPNTEAFF
>TRBD1|many|TRBJ2-1|TRBV6-2/TRBV6-3
TGTGCCAGCAGGAAAGAGGGGGCTGGGTCCTACAATGAGCAGTTCTTC
CASRKEGAGSYNEQFF
>.|few|TRBJ2-1|TRBV5-5
TGTGCCAGCAGCCATCAAAGAAGCTCCTACAATGAGCAGTTCTTC
CASSHQRSSYNEQFF
>TRBD1|few|TRBJ1-6|TRBV5-1
TGCGCCAGCAGCGTAGGAACCGGGACAGGAAATTCACCCCTCCACTTT
CASSVGTGTGNSPLHF
>.|once|TRBJ1-2|TRBV20-1
TGCAGTGCTACCCCCCTCAGGGCCCCGATTGACTACACCTTC
CSATPLRAPIDYTF
>TRBD2|.|TRBJ2-1|TRBV20-1
TGCAGTGCTACGAAGCGGGAGATCTATGAGCAGTTCTTC
CSATKREIYEQFF
>.|.|TRBJ1-3|TRBV9
TGTGCCAGCAGCGACCCCCAGCCTTCTGGAAACACCATATATTTT
CASSDPQPSGNTIYF
>.|.|TRBJ2-5|TRBV7-7
TGTGCTAGCAGCTCCATCGGGGAAGAGACCCAGTACTTC
CASSSIGEETQYF
>.|few|TRBJ2-7|TRBV15
TGTGCCACCAGTAACAGCCTTGTCCCCTACGAGCAGTACTTC
CATSNSLVPYEQYF
>TRBD1|.|TRBJ1-5|TRBV12-3/TRBV12-4
TGTGCCAGCAGTTGGGGACAGGGGGGTCAGCCCCAGCATTTT
CASSWGQGGQPQHF
>.|many|TRBJ2-7|TRBV29-1
TGCAGCGCTGCCGGGACCGACCCCTACGAGCAGTACTTC
CSAAGTDPYEQYF
>.|.|TRBJ2-1|TRBV15
TGTGCCACCAGCAGAGCGGGGGGCAACGTAGATGAGCAGTTCTTC
CATSRAGGNVDEQFF
>TRBD1|many|TRBJ2-7|TRBV27
TGTGCCAGCAGTTTATACCCCGGGACAGGGACCTACGAGCAGTACTTC
CASSLYPGTGTYEQYF